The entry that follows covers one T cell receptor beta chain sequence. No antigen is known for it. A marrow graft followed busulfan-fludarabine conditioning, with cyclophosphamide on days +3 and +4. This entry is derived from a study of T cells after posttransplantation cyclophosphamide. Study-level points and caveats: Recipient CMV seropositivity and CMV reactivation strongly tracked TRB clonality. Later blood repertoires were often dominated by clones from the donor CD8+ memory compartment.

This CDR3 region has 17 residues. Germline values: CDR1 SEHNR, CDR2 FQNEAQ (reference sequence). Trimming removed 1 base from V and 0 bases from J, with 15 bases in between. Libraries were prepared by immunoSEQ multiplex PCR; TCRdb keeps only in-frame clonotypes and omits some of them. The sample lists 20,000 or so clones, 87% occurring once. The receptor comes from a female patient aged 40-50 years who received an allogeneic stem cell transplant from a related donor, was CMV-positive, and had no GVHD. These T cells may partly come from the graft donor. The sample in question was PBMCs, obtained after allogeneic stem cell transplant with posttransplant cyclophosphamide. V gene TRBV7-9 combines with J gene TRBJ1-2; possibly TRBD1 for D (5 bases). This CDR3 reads CASSLELRQGANYGYTF. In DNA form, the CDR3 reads TGTGCCAGCAGCTTAGAATTACGACAAGGGGCTAACTATGGCTACACCTTC.